This TCR beta chain was sequenced for a study of blood T cell repertoires in COVID-19. Germline lookup yields CDR1 MNHEY and CDR2 SVGAGI. The CDR3 is 13 amino acids. As for this clone: A junction end diverges from the germline sequence, so it may reflect a read error.

Per the original data handling: Amplification from reference gene primers served as the basis for estimated nucleated cell counts. Sequencing was performed with immunoSEQ multiplex PCR; in TCRdb, only in-frame clones are kept and a portion is missing. D and trimming were read from the DNA, whereas the V and J calls and clone size are those reported in that table. The sample carries about 170,000 clones, 65% to 90% recorded once. The V call is TRBV6-5, the J call TRBJ1-5, with D hard to call. The TCR comes from a woman between 35 and 50 years old with COVID-19, enrolled during active disease. Input material: peripheral blood. In nucleotides, the CDR3 is TGTGCCAGCATTTACAGCTTCGGAGAGCCCCAGCATTTT. Amino acids: CASIYSFGEPQHF.